This is a list of T cell receptor beta chains from one sample in a study of T cells expressing NK-cell markers. TCRdb derives one entry per CDR3 protein from the 5' RACE reads, leaving out DNA. The sample data list hundreds of thousands of distinct CDR3 sequences. Sequencing was done on a sample of blood T cells: a sorted CD56 or NKG2C T cell subset, CD4+ or CD8+ T cells, or bulk PBMC T cells (not recorded which). The receptors shown here come from a man aged 18 to 70 in good health. Each CDR3 is given with its conserved first and last residue.

J gene: TRBJ2-2
V gene: TRBV15
CDR3 protein: CATSRRQLGNTGELFF

J gene: TRBJ2-1
V gene: TRBV29-1
CDR3 protein: CSVERGAARYNEQFF

J gene: TRBJ1-4
V gene: TRBV12-3/TRBV12-4
CDR3 protein: CASSLVGGGGTNEKLFF

J gene: TRBJ2-4
V gene: TRBV5-1
CDR3 protein: CASSLGRGPNIQYF

J gene: TRBJ2-3
V gene: TRBV19
CDR3 protein: CASRPGGTDTQYF

J gene: TRBJ2-7
V gene: TRBV20-1
CDR3 protein: CSAGFQRGGIYEQYF

J gene: TRBJ2-1
V gene: TRBV7-2
CDR3 protein: CASSQRLANEQFF

J gene: TRBJ1-5
V gene: TRBV3-1
CDR3 protein: CASSRTLDQPQHF

J gene: TRBJ2-1
V gene: TRBV6-1
CDR3 protein: CASSGHLAGGYNEQFF

J gene: TRBJ1-1
V gene: TRBV27
CDR3 protein: CASSDQGARGTEAFF

J gene: TRBJ2-7
V gene: TRBV11-2
CDR3 protein: CASSFHRGNYEQYF

J gene: TRBJ1-5
V gene: TRBV7-9
CDR3 protein: CASSLEAYQPQHF

J gene: TRBJ1-6
V gene: TRBV5-4
CDR3 protein: CASTDARGANSPLHF

J gene: TRBJ2-5
V gene: TRBV29-1
CDR3 protein: CSVERNARRETQYF

J gene: TRBJ2-3
V gene: TRBV7-2
CDR3 protein: CASRQVGGSTDTQYF

J gene: TRBJ2-7
V gene: TRBV7-2
CDR3 protein: CASSLGFSDFSYEQYF

J gene: TRBJ2-2
V gene: TRBV7-8
CDR3 protein: CASSQTTLNTGELFF

J gene: TRBJ2-1
V gene: TRBV2
CDR3 protein: CASRLERHAGIEQFF

J gene: TRBJ2-1
V gene: TRBV6-1
CDR3 protein: CASRQGHYNEQFF

J gene: TRBJ2-2
V gene: TRBV5-8
CDR3 protein: CASRKVGGELFF

J gene: TRBJ1-4
V gene: TRBV4-1
CDR3 protein: CASSHRQGAKEKLFF

J gene: TRBJ2-3
V gene: TRBV12-3/TRBV12-4
CDR3 protein: CASTGGQSTDTQYF

J gene: TRBJ2-5
V gene: TRBV7-3
CDR3 protein: CASREGQGLGETQYF

J gene: TRBJ1-6
V gene: TRBV6-1
CDR3 protein: CASTHREASPLHF

J gene: TRBJ2-5
V gene: TRBV15
CDR3 protein: CATSRDPGTKETQYF

J gene: TRBJ2-2
V gene: TRBV5-1
CDR3 protein: CASRPDPNTGELFF

J gene: TRBJ2-7
V gene: TRBV7-2
CDR3 protein: CASSLSLAGGPSEQYF

J gene: TRBJ1-6
V gene: TRBV28
CDR3 protein: CASSRGRQGRNSPLHF

J gene: TRBJ1-6
V gene: TRBV7-9
CDR3 protein: CASTPWDRINSPLHF

J gene: TRBJ2-1
V gene: TRBV3-1
CDR3 protein: CASSQDTLAGRYNEQFF

J gene: TRBJ2-1
V gene: TRBV5-6
CDR3 protein: CASSALTSGGSYNEQFF

J gene: TRBJ1-6
V gene: TRBV3-1
CDR3 protein: CASRQGTMSSPLHF

J gene: TRBJ2-1
V gene: TRBV5-1
CDR3 protein: CASSSRTGGMDNEQFF

J gene: TRBJ2-5
V gene: TRBV14
CDR3 protein: CASSQDGSRVTQYF

J gene: TRBJ2-7
V gene: TRBV6-1
CDR3 protein: CASSLPGENEQYF

J gene: TRBJ1-2
V gene: TRBV6-5
CDR3 protein: CASSYGPGYGYTF

J gene: TRBJ2-3
V gene: TRBV6-1
CDR3 protein: CASRLKFYLETDTQYF

J gene: TRBJ1-1
V gene: TRBV2
CDR3 protein: CASGKGSNTEAFF

J gene: TRBJ1-1
V gene: TRBV18
CDR3 protein: CASSPRQGEAFF

J gene: TRBJ2-1
V gene: TRBV5-4
CDR3 protein: CASSPRVQGATEQFF

J gene: TRBJ2-1
V gene: TRBV20-1
CDR3 protein: CSATRLAGAYNEQFF

J gene: TRBJ1-2
V gene: TRBV5-5
CDR3 protein: CASDPGPQAGGYTF

J gene: TRBJ2-5
V gene: TRBV11-2
CDR3 protein: CASSLETWGETQYF

J gene: TRBJ1-1
V gene: TRBV7-8
CDR3 protein: CASSQLNKDRGAFF

J gene: TRBJ2-3
V gene: TRBV11-1
CDR3 protein: CASSFGGTGIDTQYF

J gene: TRBJ1-2
V gene: TRBV20-1
CDR3 protein: CSASGTGDRNYGYTF

J gene: TRBJ2-7
V gene: TRBV6-5
CDR3 protein: CASSYSGLAGASEEQYF

J gene: TRBJ2-2
V gene: TRBV28
CDR3 protein: CASSPVVRTGELFF

J gene: TRBJ1-5
V gene: TRBV6-1
CDR3 protein: CASSGFGSSNQPQHF

J gene: TRBJ1-2
V gene: TRBV2
CDR3 protein: CASSGEGAGYTF

J gene: TRBJ2-1
V gene: TRBV6-5
CDR3 protein: CASSVLHRGIGNEQFF